This T cell receptor beta chain was found in a study of human T cells and chemical hapten exposure. Overall study context: Sensitization used 2% DPC on 2 cm by 2 cm upper inner arm skin. Patches with 0.01% DPC went on the upper back, and the tests were read at 6 days. Patients' scalps got diphenylcyclopropenone weekly throughout the roughly 23-week study.

Time point of the sample: pre-sensitization, week 0. The treatment denotes: therapeutic diphenylcyclopropenone sensitization with weekly scalp DPC. The CDR3 loop spans 16 amino acids. Trimming stripped 1 base from V and 5 bases from J, with 18 bases between. Germline lookup yields CDR1 SGHTA and CDR2 FQGTGA. Study observations and caveats: Expanded TCRs grouped into significantly more large CDR3 similarity clusters than controls produced.

TCRdb ran MiXCR on the RACE reads and lists one entry per CDR3 protein. Of about 39,000 distinct CDR3 sequences listed, roughly 12% are singletons. This clonotype has a count of ten or more. Its antigen remains unknown. The specimen comprised whole blood, sampled in connection with sensitization to the hapten diphenylcyclopropenone (DPC). This receptor was taken from a woman between 25 and 40 years old with alopecia areata. Some clones in this sample may be carry-over from other donors' samples. The rearrangement joins TRBV7-3 to TRBJ2-7; D may be TRBD1 or TRBD2 (5 bases each). The CDR3 nucleotides are TGTGCCAGCAGCTTAAACAGGCGGGCAACGGTGGACGAGCAGTACTTC. It yields the protein CASSLNRRATVDEQYF.